This TCR beta chain was retrieved from a study of shared clonotypes between healthy human individuals. Per germline, CDR1 SGDLS and CDR2 YYNGEE. This CDR3 has 15 amino acids. The ends lost 4 bases at V and 6 bases at J; junction bases unmatched: 9. Using immunoSEQ multiplex PCR, the repertoire was profiled, and TCRdb retains in-frame clones only, with some absent. This table has around 1.4 million clones, just under 99% appearing once. The specimen sequenced was naive CD4+ T cells sorted from blood. The subset here: CD45RA+ positively selected. The sequence derives from a man aged 25-40 years in good health. The chain joins TRBV9 to TRBJ2-1; the match to TRBD1 covers 8 bases. CDR3: CASSPGGGPGNEQFF. CDR3 bases: TGTGCCAGCAGCCCAGGGGGCGGGCCAGGCAATGAGCAGTTCTTC. The full variable domain, rest sourced from reference TRBV9 and TRBJ2-1, is DSGVTQTPKHLITATGQRVTLRCSPRSGDLSVYWYQQSLDQGLQFLIQYYNGEERAKGNILERFSAQQFPDLHSELNLSSLELGDSALYFCASSPGGGPGNEQFFGPGTRLTVL.